What follows describes a single TCR beta chain. Its matching antigen is unknown. These data belong to a study of blood T cells in healthy people across ages. Whole-study findings and limits: Percentage of naive T cells showed a strong correlation with TCR beta diversity.

Together with a sample-barcoded 5' primer, a J-beta primer mix was included in a second PCR lasting roughly 6 to 12 cycles. TCRdb passed the 5' RACE reads through MiXCR, listing each CDR3 protein once. The sample includes roughly 800,000 distinct CDR3 sequences, 58% seen only once; the top ten take approximately 21%. There are 13 residues in the CDR3. CDR1 and CDR2 from the germline V gene are SQVTM and ANQGSEA. V dropped 4 bases and J dropped 2 bases, with 10 bases sitting between them. This clonotype was obtained from a man aged 30 to 45 in good health. The material sequenced was blood. The gene calls are TRBV29-1 and TRBJ2-3; D perhaps matches TRBD1 (6 bases). The CDR3 nucleotides are TGCAGCGTTGTGGGGGCTACCACAGATACGCAGTATTTT. This codes for CSVVGATTDTQYF.